A single sample gave rise to the 9 T cell receptor beta chains below, sequenced in a study of identical twins. From the 5' RACE reads, TCRdb called clonotypes with MiXCR, one entry per CDR3 protein. The table includes about 530,000 distinct CDR3 sequences, 20% to 25% detected once. This sample was also put to use in a study of yellow fever vaccine responses in identical twins.

What was sequenced was CD4+ T cells sorted from blood. These receptors were taken from a young woman in good health.

The table lists this clonotype with a count of one. The genes are TRBV11-1 and TRBJ2-3, with TRBD2 matching over 10 bases. V shed 8 bases, J shed 1 base, and the junction held 9 bases outside the gene matches. Germline V gives CDR1 SGHAT, CDR2 FQDESV (reference sequence). CDR3 size: 16 residues. CDR3 amino acids: CASRSGLAGGTDTQYF. The CDR3 coding sequence is TGTGCCAGCCGCTCAGGGCTAGCGGGGGGCACAGATACGCAGTATTTT.

The chain combines TRBV7-9 with TRBJ2-1; no definite D call. Germline loops: CDR1 SEHNR, CDR2 FQNEAQ (reference sequence). CDR3 length equals 12 residues. The V end was cut by 5 bases, the J end by 5 bases, with 7 bases between. The CDR3 DNA sequence: TGTGCCAGCAGCCAACAAAACAATGAGCAGTTCTTC. Residues: CASSQQNNEQFF.

V usage is TRBV5-6 and J usage is TRBJ2-7; 8 bases align to TRBD1. This CDR3 has 11 amino acids. Germline V gene data show CDR1 as SGHDT and CDR2 as YYEEEE. The junction had 5 bases not matched to a gene; V was cut back by 9 bases and J by 6 bases. The CDR3 nucleotides are TGTGCCACAGGGACAGGATTCGAGCAGTACTTC. As protein: CATGTGFEQYF.

As DNA, the CDR3 is TGCAGTGCTAGAGGCCCGGGACTAGCGCAGGAGCAGTTCTTC. As protein: CSARGPGLAQEQFF. The chain employs TRBV20-1 and TRBJ2-1; 10 bases align to TRBD2. After removal of 1 base from V and 10 bases from J, the junction contained 7 bases not matched to a gene. CDR3 size: 14 residues. Germline-derived CDR1 and CDR2 are DFQATT and SNEGSKA (reference sequence).

This clonotype was seen only a few times. This chain joins TRBV28 and TRBJ2-2; TRBD2 might be the D (6 bases). V was cut by 3 bases and J by 5 bases, with 16 bases left in between. This CDR3 is built from 16 residues. CDR1 MDHEN and CDR2 SYDVKM come from the germline V gene. CDR3 sequence reads: CASSLHGTVATGELFF. The CDR3 nucleotides read TGTGCCAGCAGTTTGCACGGGACTGTAGCGACCGGGGAGCTGTTTTTT.

In its sample, this clonotype was seen a few times. This sequence joins TRBV9 and TRBJ1-2; D is uncertain. Germline V gives CDR1 SGDLS, CDR2 YYNGEE. Between the trimmed V and J ends, which lost 4 bases and 6 bases, there was a span of 16 bases. This CDR3 has 14 residues. The CDR3 bases are TGTGCCAGCAGCCCCCGCCCAAGTTCTGATGGCTACACCTTC. This translates into CASSPRPSSDGYTF.

This clonotype was seen only a few times. This chain connects TRBV5-1 to TRBJ2-5; 7 bases line up with TRBD2. The germline CDR1 and CDR2 sequences are SGHRS and YFSETQ. With V trimmed by 4 bases and J by 3 bases, 12 bases remained unmatched. This CDR3 spans 16 amino acids. In DNA form, the CDR3 reads TGCGCCAGCAGCGTGGCTAGCGGCCCCCGGGAAGAGACCCAGTACTTC. It is translated as CASSVASGPREETQYF.

The CDR3 DNA is TGCGCCAGCAGCGCGACGAACACCGGGGAGCTGTTTTTT. This codes for CASSATNTGELFF. The chain links TRBV5-1 to TRBJ2-2; D remains unclear. V lost 4 bases and J 0 bases, leaving 4 bases between the germline ends. Germline CDR1 is SGHRS and CDR2 is YFSETQ. The CDR3 is 13 residues long.

This clonotype occurred a few times. This sequence joins TRBV7-9 and TRBJ1-1; a weak D match, TRBD1 (6 bases). Germline V gene data show CDR1 as SEHNR and CDR2 as FQNEAQ (reference sequence). The CDR3 loop spans 13 amino acids. V lost 5 bases, J lost 5 bases, and 12 bases lay in between. Here the CDR3 DNA reads TGTGCCAGCAGCGACCAGGACAGAACTGAAGCTTTCTTT. This gives the protein CASSDQDRTEAFF. Full variable domain (missing parts from reference TRBV7-9 and TRBJ1-1): DTGVSQNPRHKITKRGQNVTFRCDPISEHNRLYWYRQTLGQGPEFLTYFQNEAQLEKSRLLSDRFSAERPKGSFSTLEIQRTEQGDSAMYLCASSDQDRTEAFFGQGTRLTVV.